This T cell receptor beta chain stems from a study of T cells in localized non-small cell lung cancer. General study results and limits: Detection in adjacent lung was observed for a median around 59 of the top 100 tumor clones. Owing to sequencing of a solitary tumor region, heterogeneity cannot be discounted. A higher density of T cells in blood coincided with extended overall survival. Uninvolved adjacent lung showed peak T cell clonality, exceeding tumor.

Assay used: immunoSEQ multiplex PCR; TCRdb lists only in-frame clones, some missing. The sample lists about 52,000 clones; 70% to 90% were seen once. In regard to this clone: The antigen remains unidentified.

The sequence came from a male donor at least 60 years old with stage III squamous cell lung carcinoma. Here the sequenced sample was peripheral blood, taken before any cancer treatment.

In DNA form, the CDR3 reads TGTGCCAGCAGCTCCGGGATACCGAACACCGGGGAGCTGTTTTTT. Translating gives CASSSGIPNTGELFF. The chain links TRBV7-2 to TRBJ2-2, with D possibly matching TRBD2 (5 bases). Germline V lookup: CDR1 SGHTA, CDR2 FQGNSA. This CDR3 contains 15 residues. V dropped 4 bases and J dropped 0 bases, with 9 bases sitting between them.